These T cell receptor beta chains were read from a single sample in a study of monozygotic twins with inflammatory bowel disease. With the 5' RACE reads reprocessed, TCRdb shows one record per CDR3 protein and no DNA. The table for this sample gives approximately 330,000 distinct CDR3 sequences. The source material was blood. The receptors come from a human donor with ulcerative colitis or Crohn's disease, or a healthy co-twin of an affected twin (not recorded which). The CDR3 runs from the conserved cysteine through the conserved F or W.

J,V,CDR3
TRBJ1-4,TRBV20-1,CSAKGDATNEKLFF
TRBJ1-3,TRBV12-3/TRBV12-4,CASTSGLSGNTIYF
TRBJ2-3,TRBV10-3,CAISEPGRMDRGDTQYF
TRBJ2-3,TRBV11-2,CASSSNRGGDTQYF
TRBJ2-3,TRBV28,CASSIWSGRRRTDTQYF
TRBJ2-5,TRBV2,CASSVGKQETQYF
TRBJ2-3,TRBV15,CATSRAGVNEVEYF
TRBJ1-2,TRBV28,CASTSGGTERGGYTF
TRBJ2-3,TRBV7-2,CASSFLGGTDTQYF
TRBJ1-2,TRBV7-2,CASSSRVANYGYTF
TRBJ1-1,TRBV20-1,CSAPRPGGRVNTEAFF
TRBJ1-1,TRBV20-1,CSPGGWNTEAFF
TRBJ1-1,TRBV25-1,CASSEGSRSTEAFF
TRBJ2-3,TRBV11-2,CVSSPSGGFYTQYF
TRBJ2-5,TRBV7-9,CASSKTDQETQYF
TRBJ2-5,TRBV5-1,CASSLVGAGSQETQYF
TRBJ2-7,TRBV12-3/TRBV12-4,CASSFGGGNYEQYF
TRBJ2-3,TRBV20-1,CSATSNRVVGDTQYF
TRBJ1-5,TRBV28,CASSLLAEYSNQPQHF
TRBJ2-3,TRBV20-1,CSARTSSANTQYF
TRBJ2-7,TRBV6-6,CASSERTGREQYF
TRBJ1-1,TRBV7-2,CASSYRQAIEAFF
TRBJ2-1,TRBV4-1,CASRPRESGVGEQFF
TRBJ2-2,TRBV29-1,CSVAAGPRELFF
TRBJ2-7,TRBV6-1,CASSSGMAGGFYEQYF
TRBJ1-3,TRBV5-1,CASSSAAGKANTIYF